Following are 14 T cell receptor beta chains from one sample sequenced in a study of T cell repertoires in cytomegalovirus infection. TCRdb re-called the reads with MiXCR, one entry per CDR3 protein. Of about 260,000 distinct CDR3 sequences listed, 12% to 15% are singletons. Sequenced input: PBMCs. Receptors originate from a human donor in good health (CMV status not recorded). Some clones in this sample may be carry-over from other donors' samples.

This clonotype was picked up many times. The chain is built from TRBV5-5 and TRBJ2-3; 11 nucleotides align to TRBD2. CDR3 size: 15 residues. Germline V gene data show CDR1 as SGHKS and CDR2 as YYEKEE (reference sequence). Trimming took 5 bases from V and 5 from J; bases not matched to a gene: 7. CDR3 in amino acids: CASSRSGGAGDTQYF. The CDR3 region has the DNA TGTGCCAGCAGTCGTAGCGGGGGGGCTGGAGATACGCAGTATTTT.

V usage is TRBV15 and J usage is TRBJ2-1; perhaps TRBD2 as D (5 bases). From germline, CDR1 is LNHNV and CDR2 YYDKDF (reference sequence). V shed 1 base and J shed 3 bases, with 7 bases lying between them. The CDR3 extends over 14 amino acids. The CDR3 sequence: CATSRVSVYNEQFF. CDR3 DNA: TGTGCCACCAGCAGAGTTAGCGTCTACAATGAGCAGTTCTTC.

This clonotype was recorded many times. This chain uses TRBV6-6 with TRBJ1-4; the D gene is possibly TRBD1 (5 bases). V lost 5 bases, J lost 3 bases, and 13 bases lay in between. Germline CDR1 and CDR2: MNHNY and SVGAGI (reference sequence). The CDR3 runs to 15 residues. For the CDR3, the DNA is TGTGCCAGCAGTAGCAGGGAAAATGCTAATGAAAAACTGTTTTTT. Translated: CASSSRENANEKLFF.

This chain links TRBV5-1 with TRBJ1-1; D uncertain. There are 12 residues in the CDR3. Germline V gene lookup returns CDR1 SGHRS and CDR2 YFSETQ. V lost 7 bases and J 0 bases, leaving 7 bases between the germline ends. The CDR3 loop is CASLLMNTEAFF. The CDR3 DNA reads TGCGCCAGCTTGCTTATGAACACTGAAGCTTTCTTT.

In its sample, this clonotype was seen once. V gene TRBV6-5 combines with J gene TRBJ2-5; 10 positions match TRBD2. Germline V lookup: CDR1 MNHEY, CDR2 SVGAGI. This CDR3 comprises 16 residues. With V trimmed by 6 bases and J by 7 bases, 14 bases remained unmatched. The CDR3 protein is CASSRPGLARTVTQYF. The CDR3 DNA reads TGTGCCAGCAGCCGACCGGGACTAGCGCGAACAGTGACCCAGTACTTC.

The CDR3 loop reads CRPTGGVDYGYTF. CDR3 DNA sequence: TGCCGTCCAACCGGGGGGGTAGACTATGGCTACACCTTC. The chain joins TRBV20-1 to TRBJ1-2; TRBD1 is a possible D gene (5 bases). Germline-derived CDR1 and CDR2 are DFQATT and SNEGSKA (reference sequence). The CDR3 loop spans 13 amino acids.

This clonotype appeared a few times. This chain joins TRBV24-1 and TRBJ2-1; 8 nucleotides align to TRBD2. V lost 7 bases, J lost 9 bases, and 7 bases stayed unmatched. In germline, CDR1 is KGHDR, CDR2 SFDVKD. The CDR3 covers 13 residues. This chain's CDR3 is CATSQGLAGEQFF. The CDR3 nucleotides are TGTGCCACCAGCCAAGGACTAGCCGGTGAGCAGTTCTTC.

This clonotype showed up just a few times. The CDR3 reads CASSPQTQGILYF. As DNA, the CDR3 is TGTGCCAGCTCACCTCAAACACAGGGGATATTGTACTTC. The chain couples TRBV18 to TRBJ2-7, with TRBD1 identical over 7 bases. V gave up 3 bases and J gave up 12 bases; unmatched junction bases: 11. In germline, CDR1 is KGHSH, CDR2 LQKENI. The CDR3 has 13 amino acids.

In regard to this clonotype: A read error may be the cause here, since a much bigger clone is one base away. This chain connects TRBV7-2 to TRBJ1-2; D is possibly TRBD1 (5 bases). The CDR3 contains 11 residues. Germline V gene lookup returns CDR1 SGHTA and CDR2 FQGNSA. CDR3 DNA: TGTGCCAGCAGCTCCGGGGGTGGCCACACCTTC. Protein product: CASSSGGGHTF.

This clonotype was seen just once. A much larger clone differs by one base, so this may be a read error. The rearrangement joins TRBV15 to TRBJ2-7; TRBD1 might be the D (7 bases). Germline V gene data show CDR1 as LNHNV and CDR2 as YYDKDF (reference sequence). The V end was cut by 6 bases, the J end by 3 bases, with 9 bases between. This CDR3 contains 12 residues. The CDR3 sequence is CATRRDSYEQYF. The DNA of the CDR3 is TGTGCCACCAGGCGGGACAGCTACGAGCAGTACTTC.

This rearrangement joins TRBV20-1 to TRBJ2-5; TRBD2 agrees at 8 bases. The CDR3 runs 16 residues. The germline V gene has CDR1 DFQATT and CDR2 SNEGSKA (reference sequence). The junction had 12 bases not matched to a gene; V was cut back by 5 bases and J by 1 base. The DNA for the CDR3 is TGCAGTGCTCCATCCCCCCGCGGGGGGCTCCAAGAGACCCAGTACTTC. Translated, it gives CSAPSPRGGLQETQYF.

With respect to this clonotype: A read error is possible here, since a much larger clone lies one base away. As DNA, the CDR3 is TGTGCCAGCAGTTTTGGTACGACTAATGGAAAACTGTTTTTT. It specifies CASSFGTTNGKLFF. The chain combines TRBV12-3 or TRBV12-4 with TRBJ1-4; D unclear. This CDR3 spans 14 amino acids.

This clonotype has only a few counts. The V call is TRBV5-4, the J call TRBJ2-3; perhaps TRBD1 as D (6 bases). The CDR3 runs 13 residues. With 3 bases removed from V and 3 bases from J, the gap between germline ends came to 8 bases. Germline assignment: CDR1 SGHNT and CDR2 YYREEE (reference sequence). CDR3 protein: CASSSQGTDTQYF. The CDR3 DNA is TGTGCCAGCAGCTCACAGGGTACAGATACGCAGTATTTT.

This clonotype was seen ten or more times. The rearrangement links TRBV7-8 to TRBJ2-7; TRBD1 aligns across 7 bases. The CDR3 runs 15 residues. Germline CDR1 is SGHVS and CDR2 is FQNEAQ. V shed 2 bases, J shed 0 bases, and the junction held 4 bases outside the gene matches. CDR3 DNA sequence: TGTGCCAGCAGCTTAAGGGACAGCCACTCCTACGAGCAGTACTTC. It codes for CASSLRDSHSYEQYF. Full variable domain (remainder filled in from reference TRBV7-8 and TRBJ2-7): GAGVSQSPRYKVAKRGQDVALRCDPISGHVSLFWYQQALGQGPEFLTYFQNEAQLDKSGLPSDRFFAERPEGSVSTLKIQRTQQEDSAVYLCASSLRDSHSYEQYFGPGTRLTVT.